The next 20 T cell receptor beta chains were all read from a single sample in a study of shared clonotypes between healthy human individuals. Assay used: immunoSEQ multiplex PCR; TCRdb lists only in-frame clones, some missing. The sample consists of a few million clones, 80% to 95% of them appearing once. The specimen sequenced was naive CD4+ T cells from PBMCs. Documented subset: CD45RA+ positively selected. These receptor sequences come from a man aged 18 to 29 in good health. Some clones in this sample may be carry-over from other donors' samples.

In this sample, this clone turned up once. Distinct nucleotide sequences in the sample also encode this CDR3. The rearrangement links TRBV6-5 to TRBJ2-3; D is unclear. The ends were cut back, 5 bases at V and 2 bases at J, with 2 bases in the middle. This CDR3 contains 11 residues. Germline CDR1 and CDR2: MNHEY and SVGAGI. The CDR3 is CASSHTDTQYF. CDR3 DNA sequence: TGTGCCAGCAGTCACACAGATACGCAGTATTTT.

This sequence joins TRBV4-1 and TRBJ2-2, with 7 bases that match TRBD1. The CDR3 totals 16 residues. V dropped 7 bases and J dropped 2; count of bases not matched to a gene: 10. The V gene's germline CDR1 is MGHRA and CDR2 YSYEKL. The CDR3 coding sequence is TGCGCCAGCACCCTCAGAGGGGGCCCCAACACCGGGGAGCTGTTTTTT. Encoded protein: CASTLRGGPNTGELFF.

This sequence joins TRBV14 and TRBJ2-7; 9 positions agree with TRBD2. The CDR3 runs 16 residues. Germline trimming cut 3 bases from V and 0 bases from J; bases unmatched to any gene: 6. The germline V gene has CDR1 SGHDN and CDR2 FVKESK. CDR3 protein: CASSQGLAGPSYEQYF. The CDR3 coding sequence is TGTGCCAGCAGCCAGGGTCTAGCGGGACCCTCCTACGAGCAGTACTTC.

The V gene is TRBV7-2, the J gene TRBJ2-7; perhaps TRBD2 as D (6 bases). The CDR3 contains 16 residues. Trimming cost V 4 bases and J 2 bases, with 18 bases left between them. Germline V gives CDR1 SGHTA, CDR2 FQGNSA. The CDR3: CASSSETLSGTYEQYF. The CDR3 coding sequence is TGTGCCAGCAGCTCGGAGACGCTTAGCGGCACCTACGAGCAGTACTTC.

This clone was picked up a small number of times. The V and J genes are TRBV7-9 and TRBJ1-1; D not certain. From germline, CDR1 is SEHNR and CDR2 FQNEAQ (reference sequence). Trimming cost V 5 bases and J 2 bases, with 9 bases left between them. The CDR3 length is 13 residues. The CDR3 reads CASSITSNTEAFF. The CDR3 bases are TGTGCCAGCAGCATAACTAGCAACACTGAAGCTTTCTTT.

This clone was recorded once. J is TRBJ1-3 and V is TRBV15; TRBD1 might be the D (6 bases). The germline V and J ends were trimmed by 3 bases and 5 bases, with 14 bases remaining between them. CDR1 and CDR2 (germline): LNHNV, YYDKDF (reference sequence). The CDR3 length is 15 residues. The CDR3 protein is CATSSLGGFRNTIYF. DNA of the CDR3: TGTGCCACCAGCAGTCTAGGGGGTTTTCGAAACACCATATATTTT.

V usage is TRBV6-5 and J usage is TRBJ1-5; TRBD1 might be the D (5 bases). The CDR3 has 13 amino acids. Trimming took 6 bases from V and 6 from J, leaving 12 bases between them. Germline V gene data show CDR1 as MNHEY and CDR2 as SVGAGI. For the CDR3, the DNA is TGTGCCAGCAGACCAGGGAGGGGTCAGCCCCAGCATTTT. Translating it yields CASRPGRGQPQHF.

This chain uses TRBV4-1 with TRBJ2-1; D call uncertain. The V gene lost 4 bases and the J gene lost 5 bases, with 18 bases spanning the gap. CDR3 size: 16 residues. CDR1 is MGHRA, CDR2 YSYEKL, per germline. The CDR3 is CASSLSSAGRDNEQFF. CDR3 nucleotide sequence: TGCGCCAGCAGCCTTTCTTCAGCAGGACGCGACAATGAGCAGTTCTTC.

The rearrangement links TRBV30 to TRBJ1-6; possibly TRBD1 for D (6 bases). Germline assignment: CDR1 GTSNPN and CDR2 SVGIG (reference sequence). The CDR3 extends over 14 amino acids. Deletions cut 3 bases from V and 8 bases from J, with 14 bases between. The CDR3 sequence: CAWSPTGLDSPLHF. The CDR3 DNA follows: TGTGCCTGGAGCCCCACAGGGCTTGATTCACCCCTCCACTTT. The whole variable domain, filled in from reference TRBV30 and TRBJ1-6, reads SQTIHQWPATLVQPVGSPLSLECTVEGTSNPNLYWYRQAAGRGLQLLFYSVGIGQISSEVPQNLSASRPQDRQFILSSKKLLLSDSGFYLCAWSPTGLDSPLHFGNGTRLTVT.

The genes are TRBV7-9 and TRBJ2-7; D remains ambiguous. The CDR3 covers 14 residues. The germline V and J ends were trimmed by 2 bases and 5 bases, with 13 bases remaining between them. Germline V gives CDR1 SEHNR, CDR2 FQNEAQ (reference sequence). The CDR3 DNA reads as TGTGCCAGCAGCTTAATGAGCCGAGAGGACGAGCAGTACTTC. This sequence encodes CASSLMSREDEQYF.

The rearrangement links TRBV5-1 to TRBJ2-7; 7 nucleotides match TRBD1. Germline V gene sequence: CDR1 SGHRS, CDR2 YFSETQ. The CDR3 extends over 15 amino acids. V lost 3 bases, J lost 7 bases, and 13 bases stayed unmatched. The CDR3 DNA is TGCGCCAGCAGCTCTCGGACAGGAGGACCGGGGGAGCAGTACTTC. As protein: CASSSRTGGPGEQYF. The full variable domain, in which reference TRBV5-1 and TRBJ2-7 provide the parts outside the CDR3, is KAGVTQTPRYLIKTRGQQVTLSCSPISGHRSVSWYQQTPGQGLQFLFEYFSETQRNKGNFPGRFSGRQFSNSRSEMNVSTLELGDSALYLCASSSRTGGPGEQYFGPGTRLTVT.

This sequence joins TRBV7-8 and TRBJ1-1; D is unclear. The CDR3 is 14 amino acids. Germline CDR1 SGHVS, CDR2 FQNEAQ. V lost 2 bases, J lost 5 bases, and 12 bases lay in between. DNA of the CDR3: TGTGCCAGCAGCTTAAGGGCCTCGGGGACTGAAGCTTTCTTT. This gives the protein CASSLRASGTEAFF.

The chain carries TRBV5-1 and TRBJ2-6; 9 bases line up with TRBD1. The CDR3 sequence is 18 residues long. Germline V lookup: CDR1 SGHRS, CDR2 YFSETQ. The V segment lost 4 bases and the J segment 0 bases; nucleotides outside the gene matches: 8. The CDR3 loop reads CASSPRTGDISGANVLTF. The CDR3 nucleotides read TGCGCCAGCAGCCCGCGGACAGGGGACATCTCTGGGGCCAACGTCCTGACTTTC.

The chain recombines TRBV9 with TRBJ2-3; TRBD2 matches at 11 bases. J gave up 4 bases and V 4 bases, and 11 bases lay outside the gene matches. The CDR3 contains 17 residues. Per the germline V gene, CDR1 is SGDLS and CDR2 is YYNGEE. CDR3 DNA sequence: TGTGCCAGCAGCCCCATCCATTTTAGCGGGAGGGCAGATACGCAGTATTTT. It translates to CASSPIHFSGRADTQYF.

In this sample, this clone turned up a few times. The rearrangement links TRBV29-1 to TRBJ1-4; no definite D call. Trimming removed 6 bases from V and 7 bases from J, with 9 bases in between. This CDR3 region has 11 residues. From germline, CDR1 is SQVTM and CDR2 ANQGSEA. Written as DNA, the CDR3 is TGCAGCGTCTCGGTAGTTGAAAAACTGTTTTTT. Protein: CSVSVVEKLFF.

This clone came up once. J is TRBJ2-7 and V is TRBV21-1; the table's D call TRBD1 went unverified against the DNA. TRBV21-1 has pseudogene status. This CDR3 spans 18 amino acids. CDR3 in amino acids: CASSAHGRARALSYEQYF. CDR3 bases: TGTGCCAGCAGCGCCCATGGTAGGGCCAGGGCGCTTTCCTACGAGCAGTACTTC.

This clone has more than one count but fewer than ten. This chain connects TRBV10-3 to TRBJ1-1, with D possibly TRBD1 on 5 matching bases. There are 14 residues in the CDR3. In germline, CDR1 is ENHRY, CDR2 SYGVKD. Trimming stripped 3 bases from V and 3 bases from J, with 11 bases between. The CDR3 DNA follows: TGTGCCATCAGTGACGGGGTGGGGCACACTGAAGCTTTCTTT. Translating gives CAISDGVGHTEAFF.

J is TRBJ1-3 and V is TRBV27, with D maybe TRBD1 (6 bases). In germline, CDR1 is MNHEY, CDR2 SMNVEV (reference sequence). The CDR3 spans 16 residues. Trimming removed 5 bases at V and 0 bases at J, with 14 bases between. The CDR3 coding sequence is TGTGCCAGCAGTAGGGTAGGGGGGATCTCTGGAAACACCATATATTTT. This codes for CASSRVGGISGNTIYF.

The chain is built from TRBV27 and TRBJ1-1; no definite D call. This CDR3 has 16 amino acids. Trimming removed 2 bases at V and 4 bases at J, with 17 bases between. The V gene's germline CDR1 is MNHEY and CDR2 SMNVEV (reference sequence). The CDR3 spells CASSLLTTKPGTEAFF. DNA of the CDR3: TGTGCCAGCAGTTTACTCACGACGAAGCCTGGCACTGAAGCTTTCTTT.

V and J are TRBV27 and TRBJ1-5, with D unclear. The CDR3 sequence is 12 residues long. Looked up from germline, CDR1 is MNHEY and CDR2 is SMNVEV (reference sequence). Trimming removed 5 bases from V and 7 bases from J, with 9 bases in between. The CDR3 here is CASSAPLQPQHF. CDR3 DNA: TGTGCCAGCAGTGCCCCACTGCAGCCCCAGCATTTT.